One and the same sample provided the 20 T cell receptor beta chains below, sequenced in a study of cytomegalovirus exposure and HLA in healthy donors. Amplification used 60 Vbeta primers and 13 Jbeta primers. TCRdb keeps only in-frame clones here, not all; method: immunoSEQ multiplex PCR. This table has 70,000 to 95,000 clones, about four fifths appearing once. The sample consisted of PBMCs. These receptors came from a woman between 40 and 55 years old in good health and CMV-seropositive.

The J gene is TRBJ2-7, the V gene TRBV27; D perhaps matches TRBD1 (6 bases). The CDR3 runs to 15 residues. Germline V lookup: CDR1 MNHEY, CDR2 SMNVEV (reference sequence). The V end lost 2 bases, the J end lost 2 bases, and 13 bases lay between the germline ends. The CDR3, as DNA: TGTGCCAGCAGTTTAAGGTGGACAGCCACCTACGAGCAGTACTTC. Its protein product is CASSLRWTATYEQYF.

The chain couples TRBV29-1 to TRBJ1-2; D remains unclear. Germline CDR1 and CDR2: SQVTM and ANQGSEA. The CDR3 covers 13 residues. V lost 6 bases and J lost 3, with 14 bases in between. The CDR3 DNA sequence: TGCAGCGTGAGAGTTGGTAGCTACTATGGCTACACCTTC. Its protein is CSVRVGSYYGYTF.

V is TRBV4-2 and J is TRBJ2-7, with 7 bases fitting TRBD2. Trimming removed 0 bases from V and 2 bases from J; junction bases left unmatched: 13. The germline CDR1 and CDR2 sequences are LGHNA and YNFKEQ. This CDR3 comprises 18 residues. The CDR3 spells CASSQDWGGIGFAYEQYF. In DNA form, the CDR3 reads TGTGCCAGCAGCCAAGATTGGGGGGGAATAGGGTTTGCCTACGAGCAGTACTTC.

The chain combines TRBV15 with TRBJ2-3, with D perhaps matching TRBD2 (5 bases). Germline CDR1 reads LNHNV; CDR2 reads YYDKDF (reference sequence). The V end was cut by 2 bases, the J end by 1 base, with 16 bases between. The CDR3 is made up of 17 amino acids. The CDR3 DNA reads TGTGCCACCAGCAGACCTGGTGGAGGAGAGGGCACAGATACGCAGTATTTT. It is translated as CATSRPGGGEGTDTQYF.

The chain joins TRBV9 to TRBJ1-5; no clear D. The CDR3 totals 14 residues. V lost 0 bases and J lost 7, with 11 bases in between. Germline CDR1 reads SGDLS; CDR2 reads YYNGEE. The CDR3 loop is CASSVGKGGQPQHF. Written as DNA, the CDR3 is TGTGCCAGCAGCGTAGGAAAGGGAGGACAGCCCCAGCATTTT.

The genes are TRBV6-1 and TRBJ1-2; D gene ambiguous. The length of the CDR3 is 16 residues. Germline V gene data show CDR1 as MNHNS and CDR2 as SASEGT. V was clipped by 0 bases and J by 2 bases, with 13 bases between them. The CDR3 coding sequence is TGTGCCAGCAGTGAAGCGCCGCAGTTTAGCAACTATGGCTACACCTTC. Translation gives CASSEAPQFSNYGYTF.

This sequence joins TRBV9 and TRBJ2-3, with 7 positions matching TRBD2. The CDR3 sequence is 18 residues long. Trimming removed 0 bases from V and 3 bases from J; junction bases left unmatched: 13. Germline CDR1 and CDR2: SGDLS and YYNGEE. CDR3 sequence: CASSVEGPSGALTDTQYF. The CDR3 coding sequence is TGTGCCAGCAGCGTAGAGGGACCTAGCGGTGCGCTTACAGATACGCAGTATTTT.

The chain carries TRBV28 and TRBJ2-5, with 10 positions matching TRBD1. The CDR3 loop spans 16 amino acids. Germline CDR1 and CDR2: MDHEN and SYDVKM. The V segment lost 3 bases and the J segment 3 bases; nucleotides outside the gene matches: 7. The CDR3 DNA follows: TGTGCCAGCAGTTTTCCGGACAGGGGGGACGAAGAGACCCAGTACTTC. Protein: CASSFPDRGDEETQYF.

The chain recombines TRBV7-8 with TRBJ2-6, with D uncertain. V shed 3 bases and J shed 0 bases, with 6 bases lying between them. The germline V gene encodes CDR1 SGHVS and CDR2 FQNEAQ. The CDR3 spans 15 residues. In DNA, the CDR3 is TGTGCCAGCAGCTTGTGGAGCTCTGGGGCCAACGTCCTGACTTTC. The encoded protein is CASSLWSSGANVLTF.

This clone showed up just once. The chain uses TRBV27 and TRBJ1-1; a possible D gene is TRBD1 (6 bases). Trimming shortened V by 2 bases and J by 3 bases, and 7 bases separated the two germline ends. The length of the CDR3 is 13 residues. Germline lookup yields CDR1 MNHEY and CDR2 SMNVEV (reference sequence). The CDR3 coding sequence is TGTGCCAGCAGTTTAGAGGGGGACACTGAAGCTTTCTTT. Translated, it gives CASSLEGDTEAFF.

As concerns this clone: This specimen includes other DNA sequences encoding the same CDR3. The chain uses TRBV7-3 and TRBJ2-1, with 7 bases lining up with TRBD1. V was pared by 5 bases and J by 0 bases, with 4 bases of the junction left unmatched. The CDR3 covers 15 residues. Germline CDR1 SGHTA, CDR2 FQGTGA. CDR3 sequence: CASSPDRASYNEQFF. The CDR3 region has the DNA TGTGCCAGCAGCCCAGACAGGGCCTCCTACAATGAGCAGTTCTTC.

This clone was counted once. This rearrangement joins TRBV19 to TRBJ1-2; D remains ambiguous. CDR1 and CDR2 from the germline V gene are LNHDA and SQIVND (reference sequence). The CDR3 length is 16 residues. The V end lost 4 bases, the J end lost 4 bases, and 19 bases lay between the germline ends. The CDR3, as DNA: TGTGCCAGTAGTACTCGGCGCGGTGCGGAGGGCTATGGCTACACCTTC. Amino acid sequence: CASSTRRGAEGYGYTF.

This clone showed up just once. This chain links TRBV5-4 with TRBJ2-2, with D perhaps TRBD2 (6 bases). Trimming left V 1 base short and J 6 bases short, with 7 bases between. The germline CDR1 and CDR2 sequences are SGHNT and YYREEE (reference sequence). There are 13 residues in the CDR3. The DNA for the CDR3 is TGTGCCAGCAGCTTGTGGGGGGCCGGGGAGCTGTTTTTT. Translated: CASSLWGAGELFF.

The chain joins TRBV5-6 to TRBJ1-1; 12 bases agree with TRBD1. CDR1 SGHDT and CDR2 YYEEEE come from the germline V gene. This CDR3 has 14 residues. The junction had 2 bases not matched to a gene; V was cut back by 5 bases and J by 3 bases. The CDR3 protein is CASRWDRGHTEAFF. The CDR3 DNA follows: TGTGCCAGCAGATGGGACAGGGGGCACACTGAAGCTTTCTTT.

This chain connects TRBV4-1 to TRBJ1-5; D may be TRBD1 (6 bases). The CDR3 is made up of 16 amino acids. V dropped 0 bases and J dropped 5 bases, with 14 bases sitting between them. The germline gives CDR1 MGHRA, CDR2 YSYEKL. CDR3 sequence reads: CASSQDTPQGDQPQHF. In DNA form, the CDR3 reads TGCGCCAGCAGCCAAGATACCCCACAGGGTGATCAGCCCCAGCATTTT.

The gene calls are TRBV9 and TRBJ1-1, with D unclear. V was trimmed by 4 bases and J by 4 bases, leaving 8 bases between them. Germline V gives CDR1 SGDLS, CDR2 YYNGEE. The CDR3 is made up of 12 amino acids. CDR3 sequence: CASSSPGTEAFF. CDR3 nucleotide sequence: TGTGCCAGCAGCTCCCCAGGCACTGAAGCTTTCTTT.

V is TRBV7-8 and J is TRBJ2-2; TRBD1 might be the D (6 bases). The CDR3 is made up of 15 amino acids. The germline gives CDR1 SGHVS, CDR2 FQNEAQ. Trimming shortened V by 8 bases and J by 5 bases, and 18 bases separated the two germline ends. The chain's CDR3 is CASLLHRAGTGELFF. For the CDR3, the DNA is TGTGCCAGCCTCCTACACAGGGCTGGGACCGGGGAGCTGTTTTTT.

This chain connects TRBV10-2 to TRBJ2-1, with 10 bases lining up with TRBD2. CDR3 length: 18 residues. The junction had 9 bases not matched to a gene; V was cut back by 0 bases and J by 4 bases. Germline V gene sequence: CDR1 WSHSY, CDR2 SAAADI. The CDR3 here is CASSESSEAGGGYNEQFF. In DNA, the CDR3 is TGCGCCAGCAGTGAGTCGTCCGAAGCGGGAGGGGGTTACAATGAGCAGTTCTTC.

This CDR3 is CASSVGQKMNTEAFF. For the CDR3, the DNA is TGTGCCAGCAGCGTCGGACAGAAAATGAACACTGAAGCTTTCTTT. The chain uses TRBV9 and TRBJ1-1, with a possible D match to TRBD1 (6 bases). The CDR3 contains 15 residues. CDR1 is SGDLS and CDR2 is YYNGEE in the germline V gene. V was cut by 2 bases and J by 0 bases, with 11 bases left in between.

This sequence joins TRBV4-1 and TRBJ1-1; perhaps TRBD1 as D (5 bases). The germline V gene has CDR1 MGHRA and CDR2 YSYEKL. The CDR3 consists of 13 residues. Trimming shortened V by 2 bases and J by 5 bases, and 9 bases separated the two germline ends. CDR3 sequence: CASSQSGGTEAFF. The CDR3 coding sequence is TGCGCCAGCAGCCAATCGGGGGGTACTGAAGCTTTCTTT.